A few counts support the clone carrying this TCR beta chain. Its antigen remains unknown. The data are from a study of response to subunit inactivated influenza vaccine. Study-wide results and limits: The study's authors posited that every seasonal influenza vaccination enlists few new T cells.

V dropped 0 bases and J dropped 0 bases, with 15 bases sitting between them. The CDR3 contains 17 residues. In germline, CDR1 is SGHRS, CDR2 YFSETQ. TCRdb independently ran MiXCR on the RT-PCR reads; one entry per CDR3 protein. The sample has about 500,000 distinct CDR3 sequences, more than 15% seen once. The chain recombines TRBV5-1 with TRBJ1-1; maybe TRBD1 (6 bases). The input for sequencing was CD4+ T cells sorted from PBMCs, taken around 25 months after vaccination. The clonotype was recovered from a man aged 50 to 69 who received an inactivated influenza vaccine. In nucleotides, the CDR3 is TGCGCCAGCAGCTTGGTCGGGGGGCTCAGGGTGAACACTGAAGCTTTCTTT. Amino acids: CASSLVGGLRVNTEAFF.